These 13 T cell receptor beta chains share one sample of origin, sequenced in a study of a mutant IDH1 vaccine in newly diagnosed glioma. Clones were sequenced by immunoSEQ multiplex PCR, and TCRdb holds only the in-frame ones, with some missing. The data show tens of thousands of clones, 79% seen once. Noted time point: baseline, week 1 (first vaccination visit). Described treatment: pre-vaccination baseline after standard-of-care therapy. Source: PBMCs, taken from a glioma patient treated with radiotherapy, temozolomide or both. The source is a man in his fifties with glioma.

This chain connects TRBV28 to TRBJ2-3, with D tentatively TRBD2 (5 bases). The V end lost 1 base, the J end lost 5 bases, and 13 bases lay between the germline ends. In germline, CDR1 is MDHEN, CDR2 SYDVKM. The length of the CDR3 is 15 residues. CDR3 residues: CASSLFTGSGDTQYF. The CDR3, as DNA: TGTGCCAGCAGTTTATTTACGGGGTCGGGAGATACGCAGTATTTT.

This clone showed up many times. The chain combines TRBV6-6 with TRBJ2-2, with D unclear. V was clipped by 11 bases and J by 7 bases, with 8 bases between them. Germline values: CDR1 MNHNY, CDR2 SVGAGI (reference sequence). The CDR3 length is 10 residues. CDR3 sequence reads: CAGPCGELFF. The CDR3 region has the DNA TGTGCCGGCCCTTGCGGGGAGCTGTTTTTT.

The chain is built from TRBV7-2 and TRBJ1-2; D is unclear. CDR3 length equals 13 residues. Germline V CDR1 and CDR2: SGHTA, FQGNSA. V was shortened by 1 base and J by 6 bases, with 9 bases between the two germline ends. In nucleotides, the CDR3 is TGTGCCAGCAGCTTAGGGGCGGGGAATGGCTACACCTTC. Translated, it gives CASSLGAGNGYTF. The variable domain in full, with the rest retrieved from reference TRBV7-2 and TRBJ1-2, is GAGVSQSPSNKVTEKGKDVELRCDPISGHTALYWYRQSLGQGLEFLIYFQGNSAPDKSGLPSDRFSAERTGGSVSTLTIQRTQQEDSAVYLCASSLGAGNGYTFGSGTRLTVV.

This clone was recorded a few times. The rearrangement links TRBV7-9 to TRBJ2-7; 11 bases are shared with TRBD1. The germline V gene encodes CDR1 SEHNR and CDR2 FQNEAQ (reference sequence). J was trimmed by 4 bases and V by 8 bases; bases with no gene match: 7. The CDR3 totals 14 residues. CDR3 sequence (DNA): TGTGCCAGCGAATGGACAGGGGGCTCGTACGAGCAGTACTTC. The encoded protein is CASEWTGGSYEQYF.

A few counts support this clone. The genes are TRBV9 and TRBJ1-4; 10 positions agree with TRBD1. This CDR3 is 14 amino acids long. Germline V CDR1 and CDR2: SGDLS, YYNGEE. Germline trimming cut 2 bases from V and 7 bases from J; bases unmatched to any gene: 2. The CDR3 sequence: CASSVGTGVEKLFF. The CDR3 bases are TGTGCCAGCAGCGTCGGGACAGGGGTTGAAAAACTGTTTTTT. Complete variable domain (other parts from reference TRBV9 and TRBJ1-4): DSGVTQTPKHLITATGQRVTLRCSPRSGDLSVYWYQQSLDQGLQFLIQYYNGEERAKGNILERFSAQQFPDLHSELNLSSLELGDSALYFCASSVGTGVEKLFFGSGTQLSVL.

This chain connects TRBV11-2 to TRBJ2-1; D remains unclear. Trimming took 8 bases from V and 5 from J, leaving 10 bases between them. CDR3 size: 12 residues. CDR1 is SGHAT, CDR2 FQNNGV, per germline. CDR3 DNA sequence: TGTGCCAGCTGTACGGTGAACAATGAGCAGTTCTTC. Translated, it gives CASCTVNNEQFF.

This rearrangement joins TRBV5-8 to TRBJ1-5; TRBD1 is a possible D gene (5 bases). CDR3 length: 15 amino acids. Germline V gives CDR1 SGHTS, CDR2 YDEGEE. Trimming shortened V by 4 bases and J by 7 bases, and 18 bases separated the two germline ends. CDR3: CASSPPKQGGQPQHF. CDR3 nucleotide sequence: TGTGCCAGCAGCCCGCCCAAGCAGGGTGGCCAGCCCCAGCATTTT. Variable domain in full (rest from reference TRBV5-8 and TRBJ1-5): EAGVTQSPTHLIKTRGQQATLRCSPISGHTSVYWYQQALGLGLQFLLWYDEGEERNRGNFPPRFSGRQFPNYSSELNVNALELEDSALYLCASSPPKQGGQPQHFGDGTRLSIL.

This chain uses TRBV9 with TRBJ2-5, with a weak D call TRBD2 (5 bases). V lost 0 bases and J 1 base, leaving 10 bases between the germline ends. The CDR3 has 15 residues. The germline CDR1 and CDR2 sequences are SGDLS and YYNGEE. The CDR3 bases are TGTGCCAGCAGCGTAGGAGGGAGAAGCCAAGAGACCCAGTACTTC. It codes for CASSVGGRSQETQYF.

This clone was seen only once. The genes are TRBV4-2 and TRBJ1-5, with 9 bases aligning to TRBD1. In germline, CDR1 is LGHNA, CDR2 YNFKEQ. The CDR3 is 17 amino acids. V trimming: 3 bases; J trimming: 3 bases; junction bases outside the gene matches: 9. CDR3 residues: CASSQGQRQGDNQPQHF. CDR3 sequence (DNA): TGTGCCAGCAGCCAGGGTCAACGACAGGGGGACAATCAGCCCCAGCATTTT.

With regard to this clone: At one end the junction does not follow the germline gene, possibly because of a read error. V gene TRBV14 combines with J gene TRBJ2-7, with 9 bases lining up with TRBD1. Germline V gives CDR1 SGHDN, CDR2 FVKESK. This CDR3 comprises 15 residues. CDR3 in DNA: TGTGCCAGCAGCCCGTCCGGGACAGGGACCTACGTGCAGTACTTC. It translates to CASSPSGTGTYVQYF.

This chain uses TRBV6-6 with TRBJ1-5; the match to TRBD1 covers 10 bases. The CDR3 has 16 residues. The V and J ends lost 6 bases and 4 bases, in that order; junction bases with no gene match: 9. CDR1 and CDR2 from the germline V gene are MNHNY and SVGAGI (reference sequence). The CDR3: CASRSPGQGMNQPQHF. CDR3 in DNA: TGTGCCAGCAGGTCTCCGGGACAGGGGATGAATCAGCCCCAGCATTTT.

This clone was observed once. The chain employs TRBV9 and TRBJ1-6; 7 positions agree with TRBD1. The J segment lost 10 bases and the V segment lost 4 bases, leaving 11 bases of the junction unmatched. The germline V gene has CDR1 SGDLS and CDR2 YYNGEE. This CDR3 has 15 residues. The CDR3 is CASSRLTGDGSPLHF. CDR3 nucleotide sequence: TGTGCCAGCAGCCGCCTCACAGGGGACGGCTCACCCCTCCACTTT.

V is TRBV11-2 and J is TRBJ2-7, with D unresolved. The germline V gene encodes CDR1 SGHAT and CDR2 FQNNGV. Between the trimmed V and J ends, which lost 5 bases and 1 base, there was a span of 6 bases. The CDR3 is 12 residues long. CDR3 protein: CASSVGSYEQYF. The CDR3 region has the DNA TGTGCCAGCAGCGTCGGTTCCTACGAGCAGTACTTC. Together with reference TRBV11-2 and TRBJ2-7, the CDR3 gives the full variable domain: EAGVAQSPRYKIIEKRQSVAFWCNPISGHATLYWYQQILGQGPKLLIQFQNNGVVDDSQLPKDRFSAERLKGVDSTLKIQPAKLEDSAVYLCASSVGSYEQYFGPGTRLTVT.